This TCR beta chain stems from a study of T cell responses to AZD1222 COVID-19 vaccine. Study-wide results and caveats: Baseline serology detected seropositivity in only six or seven AZD1222 recipients.

Profiled with immunoSEQ multiplex PCR; TCRdb holds only in-frame clones, not every one. This sample has approximately 150,000 clones, with about nine tenths found just once. Germline CDR1 SGHRS, CDR2 YFSETQ. This CDR3 has 15 amino acids. Deletions cut 6 bases from V and 0 bases from J, with 15 bases between. A remark on this clone: Its antigen remains unidentified.

This sample comprised peripheral blood, obtained 28 days after the second AZD1222 dose. This chain joins TRBV5-1 and TRBJ1-1; TRBD1 is a possible D gene (5 bases). The receptor was isolated from an adult who received the AZD1222 COVID-19 vaccine. The CDR3 reads CASTPEVGVNTEAFF. CDR3 nucleotides: TGCGCCAGCACCCCCGAGGTAGGGGTGAACACTGAAGCTTTCTTT.